This TCR beta chain derives from a study of T cell changes during pregnancy in multiple sclerosis. The protocol was immunoSEQ multiplex PCR, while the TCRdb copy is restricted to in-frame clones and leaves out a portion. The sample has approximately 98,000 clones, 92% seen once. Germline values: CDR1 SNHLY, CDR2 FYNNEI. Unmatched junction bases numbered 11, after V lost 0 bases and J lost 1 base. This CDR3 has 19 residues. Sequenced material: peripheral blood, taken after pregnancy. The chain is built from TRBV2 and TRBJ2-4; 8 bases are shared with TRBD2. This TCR was recovered from a female donor in good health, enrolled as a control in a pregnancy study. The CDR3 protein is CASSEAQRETNVAKNIQYF. For the CDR3, the DNA is TGTGCCAGCAGTGAAGCCCAGCGGGAGACGAACGTCGCCAAAAACATTCAGTACTTC.